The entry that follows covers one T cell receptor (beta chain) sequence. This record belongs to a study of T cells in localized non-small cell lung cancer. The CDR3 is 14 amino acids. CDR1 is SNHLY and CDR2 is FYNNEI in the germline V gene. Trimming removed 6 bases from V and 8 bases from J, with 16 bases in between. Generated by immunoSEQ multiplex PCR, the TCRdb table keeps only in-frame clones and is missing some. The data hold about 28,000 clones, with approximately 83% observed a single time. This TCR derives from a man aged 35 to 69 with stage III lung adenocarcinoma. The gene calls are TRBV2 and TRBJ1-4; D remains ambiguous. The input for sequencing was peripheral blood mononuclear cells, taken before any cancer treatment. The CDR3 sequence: CASREEDWKEKLFF. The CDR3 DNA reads TGTGCCAGCAGGGAGGAAGACTGGAAAGAAAAACTGTTTTTT.